Below, 20 T cell receptor beta chains from the same sample are listed, as sequenced in a study of blood T cell repertoires in COVID-19. TCRdb's copy holds only in-frame clones and misses some; the assay was immunoSEQ multiplex PCR. The data show about 200,000 clones, about three quarters seen once. The material sequenced was peripheral blood. These receptors were taken from a woman aged 70-85 years with acute or convalescent COVID-19.

V gene TRBV3-1 (or the pseudogene TRBV3-2) combines with J gene TRBJ2-5; 9 bases line up with TRBD1. The trim removed 3 bases at V and 7 bases at J, leaving 6 bases unmatched. The CDR3 runs 14 residues. Germline V CDR1 and CDR2: LGHDT, YNNKEL (reference sequence). CDR3 sequence reads: CASSQDRGYGTQYF. Written as DNA, the CDR3 is TGTGCCAGCAGCCAGGACAGGGGATACGGGACCCAGTACTTC.

V usage is TRBV5-8 and J usage is TRBJ2-6; weak D call: TRBD1 (5 bases). The CDR3 totals 16 residues. Germline V lookup: CDR1 SGHTS, CDR2 YDEGEE. Trimming left V 1 base short and J 0 bases short, with 8 bases between. Here the CDR3 reads CASSLRTSSGANVLTF. The CDR3 coding sequence is TGTGCCAGCAGCTTGAGGACATCCTCTGGGGCCAACGTCCTGACTTTC.

This clone was seen just once. V is TRBV9 and J is TRBJ2-2; 9 bases are a match to TRBD2. V trimming: 1 base; J trimming: 8 bases; junction bases outside the gene matches: 12. CDR1 is SGDLS, CDR2 YYNGEE, per germline. This CDR3 is 17 amino acids long. The CDR3 sequence is CASSVFGAGGPGGELFF. The CDR3 bases are TGTGCCAGCAGCGTATTTGGAGCGGGGGGCCCGGGTGGGGAGCTGTTTTTT.

This clone has just one count. This chain links TRBV5-1 with TRBJ2-5; 9 bases align to TRBD2. Germline values: CDR1 SGHRS, CDR2 YFSETQ. Unmatched junction bases numbered 11, after V lost 0 bases and J lost 5 bases. The CDR3 is made up of 17 amino acids. The CDR3 loop is CASSLAGSGGPPETQYF. In DNA, the CDR3 is TGCGCCAGCAGCTTGGCTGGTAGCGGGGGCCCCCCGGAGACCCAGTACTTC.

The J gene is TRBJ2-5, the V gene TRBV10-2, with 8 bases identical to TRBD2. With 4 bases clipped from V and 2 bases from J, the junction kept 3 bases outside the gene matches. Germline V gene data show CDR1 as WSHSY and CDR2 as SAAADI. The CDR3 totals 14 residues. The CDR3 DNA is TGCGCCAGCAGTGGTCCTAGCGGGCAAGAGACCCAGTACTTC. It encodes CASSGPSGQETQYF.

This chain links TRBV7-7 with TRBJ2-5; tentatively, D is TRBD2 (7 bases). Trimming stripped 5 bases from V and 5 bases from J, with 24 bases between. Germline V gene data show CDR1 as SSHAT and CDR2 as FNYEAQ (reference sequence). The CDR3 runs 17 residues. CDR3 in amino acids: CASSPTGWGGAGETQYF. The CDR3, as DNA: TGTGCCAGCAGCCCCACGGGGTGGGGGGGGGCCGGGGAGACCCAGTACTTC.

This clone has only one observation. The chain carries TRBV6-6 and TRBJ1-4; D gene unclear. The V and J ends lost 11 bases and 4 bases respectively, with 11 bases between them. CDR3 length: 12 amino acids. Germline CDR1 and CDR2: MNHNY and SVGAGI (reference sequence). CDR3 amino acids: CAGNSDNEKLFF. The CDR3, as DNA: TGTGCCGGTAACAGTGATAATGAAAAACTGTTTTTT.

This clone was seen a handful of times. V usage is TRBV19 and J usage is TRBJ1-2; TRBD1 agrees at 7 bases. The CDR3 runs to 13 residues. The V segment lost 5 bases and the J segment 1 base; nucleotides outside the gene matches: 1. CDR1 is LNHDA and CDR2 is SQIVND in the germline V gene (reference sequence). This chain's CDR3 is CASSRDSNYGYTF. CDR3 DNA: TGTGCCAGTAGTCGGGACAGTAACTATGGCTACACCTTC.

V gene TRBV6-2 or TRBV6-3 combines with J gene TRBJ2-7; TRBD1 matches at 7 bases. V gave up 0 bases and J gave up 0 bases; unmatched junction bases: 11. CDR1 MNHEY and CDR2 SVGEGT come from the germline V gene. The CDR3 is 18 amino acids. CDR3 nucleotide sequence: TGTGCCAGCAGTTACTCGAGTAGGGGGCGGACCATCTCCTACGAGCAGTACTTC. Translation gives CASSYSSRGRTISYEQYF.

This chain uses TRBV27 with TRBJ2-2, with D perhaps matching TRBD2 (5 bases). Trimming removed 6 bases at V and 3 bases at J, with 11 bases between. This CDR3 comprises 14 residues. Germline-derived CDR1 and CDR2 are MNHEY and SMNVEV (reference sequence). CDR3 DNA sequence: TGTGCCAGCAGCAAGGCGGAGGACACCGGGGAGCTGTTTTTT. It specifies CASSKAEDTGELFF.

The rearrangement uses TRBV24-1 and TRBJ1-2, with D maybe TRBD1 (5 bases). This CDR3 spans 13 amino acids. The germline gives CDR1 KGHDR, CDR2 SFDVKD. V shed 4 bases and J shed 5 bases, with 10 bases lying between them. In DNA form, the CDR3 reads TGTGCCACCAGTGAGTCGGGGACTTATGGCTACACCTTC. Residues: CATSESGTYGYTF.

V gene TRBV21-1 combines with J gene TRBJ2-1; the D segment call TRBD2 is taken from the table without a DNA check. TRBV21-1 is shown as a pseudogene. The CDR3 is 18 residues long. The CDR3 DNA is TGTGCCAGCAGCAAAAACGCCCAGCGGGGGGGAAACCCCAATGAGCAGTTCTTC. Its translation is CASSKNAQRGGNPNEQFF.

The J gene is TRBJ1-3, the V gene TRBV19, with D uncertain. The CDR3 consists of 14 residues. CDR1 and CDR2 (germline): LNHDA, SQIVND (reference sequence). Trimming stripped 8 bases from V and 2 bases from J, with 13 bases between. CDR3 in amino acids: CASGSRGAGNTIYF. The CDR3, as DNA: TGTGCCAGTGGATCGCGCGGAGCTGGAAACACCATATATTTT. The full variable domain, its missing parts supplied by reference TRBV19 and TRBJ1-3, is DGGITQSPKYLFRKEGQNVTLSCEQNLNHDAMYWYRQDPGQGLRLIYYSQIVNDFQKGDIAEGYSVSREKKESFPLTVTSAQKNPTAFYLCASGSRGAGNTIYFGEGSWLTVV.

The chain is built from TRBV9 and TRBJ2-4, with D maybe TRBD2 (5 bases). Looked up from germline, CDR1 is SGDLS and CDR2 is YYNGEE. V lost 0 bases to trimming and J lost 0 bases, with 13 bases between them. CDR3 size: 17 residues. Here the CDR3 DNA reads TGTGCCAGCAGCGTAGGGGTTGGGGAGCTAGCCAAAAACATTCAGTACTTC. Translation gives CASSVGVGELAKNIQYF.

The V call is TRBV7-2, the J call TRBJ2-5; TRBD2 agrees at 15 bases. Germline lookup yields CDR1 SGHTA and CDR2 FQGNSA. The V gene end was trimmed by 5 bases and the J gene end by 5 bases; junction bases not matched to a gene: 15. This CDR3 region has 19 residues. Written as DNA, the CDR3 is TGTGCCAGCAGCCCGTGGACTAGCGGGGGGGCTCCCAGCAGGGAGACCCAGTACTTC. As protein: CASSPWTSGGAPSRETQYF.

The rearrangement links TRBV29-1 to TRBJ1-3; TRBD1 might be the D (6 bases). This CDR3 spans 16 amino acids. From germline, CDR1 is SQVTM and CDR2 ANQGSEA. V lost 8 bases to trimming and J lost 2 bases, with 22 bases between them. In DNA form, the CDR3 reads TGCAGCCCCGAACAGGGTAAAGGGGGTCCTGGAAACACCATATATTTT. Residues: CSPEQGKGGPGNTIYF.

The chain is built from TRBV4-1 and TRBJ2-3; 8 bases agree with TRBD2. The CDR3 covers 16 residues. Germline trimming cut 2 bases from V and 4 bases from J; bases unmatched to any gene: 8. CDR1 and CDR2 (germline): MGHRA, YSYEKL. The DNA for the CDR3 is TGCGCCAGCAGCCAAATGTTGGGACTAGTACCAGATACGCAGTATTTT. Translating it yields CASSQMLGLVPDTQYF.

The chain has TRBV2 and TRBJ2-7; 9 nucleotides align to TRBD2. The length of the CDR3 is 14 residues. In germline, CDR1 is SNHLY, CDR2 FYNNEI. Losses at the gene ends were 4 bases for V and 4 bases for J; bases not matched to a gene: 5. The CDR3 loop reads CASSGALAGYEQYF. CDR3 nucleotide sequence: TGTGCCAGCAGTGGGGCACTAGCGGGTTACGAGCAGTACTTC. The complete variable domain, with remaining parts taken from reference TRBV2 and TRBJ2-7, reads EPEVTQTPSHQVTQMGQEVILRCVPISNHLYFYWYRQILGQKVEFLVSFYNNEISEKSEIFDDQFSVERPDGSNFTLKIRSTKLEDSAMYFCASSGALAGYEQYFGPGTRLTVT.

The J gene is TRBJ2-6, the V gene TRBV28, with D maybe TRBD1 (5 bases). V lost 5 bases and J 0 bases, leaving 17 bases between the germline ends. Germline values: CDR1 MDHEN, CDR2 SYDVKM. CDR3 length: 18 residues. The CDR3 reads CASSPRWGTSSGANVLTF. DNA for the CDR3: TGTGCCAGCAGTCCCAGATGGGGCACCTCCTCTGGGGCCAACGTCCTGACTTTC. The entire variable domain, with the rest obtained from reference TRBV28 and TRBJ2-6, is as follows: DVKVTQSSRYLVKRTGEKVFLECVQDMDHENMFWYRQDPGLGLRLIYFSYDVKMKEKGDIPEGYSVSREKKERFSLILESASTNQTSMYLCASSPRWGTSSGANVLTFGAGSRLTVL.

The genes are TRBV5-5 and TRBJ1-5, with 7 bases aligning to TRBD1. The junction had 7 bases not matched to a gene; V was cut back by 0 bases and J by 7 bases. This CDR3 spans 15 amino acids. The germline CDR1 and CDR2 sequences are SGHKS and YYEKEE (reference sequence). The CDR3: CASSLAGGLGQPQHF. DNA of the CDR3: TGTGCCAGCAGCTTGGCAGGGGGATTGGGCCAGCCCCAGCATTTT.